A single sample gave rise to the 15 T cell receptor beta chains below, sequenced in a study of control samples from healthy donors and cancer patients. Data came from immunoSEQ multiplex PCR; TCRdb stores just in-frame clones and leaves some out. This sample has around 51,000 clones, with roughly 80% found just once. Material for sequencing was blood. Receptors originate from a man between 65 and 85 years old in good health.

This clone was recorded only once. The chain uses TRBV5-1 and TRBJ2-5, with 8 bases fitting TRBD2. The CDR3 length is 16 residues. Germline V CDR1 and CDR2: SGHRS, YFSETQ. With V trimmed by 3 bases and J by 1 base, 8 bases remained unmatched. CDR3 amino acids: CASSWTGAGGQETQYF. CDR3 bases: TGCGCCAGCAGCTGGACGGGGGCGGGGGGCCAAGAGACCCAGTACTTC.

The chain recombines TRBV5-1 with TRBJ1-2, with a weak D call TRBD1 (5 bases). The germline V gene encodes CDR1 SGHRS and CDR2 YFSETQ. The CDR3 is made up of 14 amino acids. V was trimmed by 0 bases and J by 6 bases, leaving 12 bases between them. The CDR3 nucleotides read TGCGCCAGCAGCTTGGCCGGGGCAGGCCATGGCTACACCTTC. Residues: CASSLAGAGHGYTF.

This clone was detected a few times. This chain links TRBV7-2 with TRBJ2-1, with D perhaps TRBD2 (5 bases). CDR3 length equals 17 residues. The V gene lost 2 bases and the J gene lost 7 bases, with 21 bases spanning the gap. CDR1 is SGHTA, CDR2 FQGNSA, per germline. DNA of the CDR3: TGTGCCAGCAGCTTATCGGGAAGGTGGAGAGTCCTAAATGAGCAGTTCTTC. This gives the protein CASSLSGRWRVLNEQFF.

The V call is TRBV7-9, the J call TRBJ2-7; D is possibly TRBD2 (5 bases). CDR1 SEHNR and CDR2 FQNEAQ come from the germline V gene (reference sequence). The CDR3 loop spans 14 amino acids. V was cut by 4 bases and J by 1 base, with 11 bases left in between. The CDR3 loop is CASSSSRVSYEQYF. The CDR3 nucleotides are TGTGCCAGCAGCTCTAGCCGGGTGTCCTACGAGCAGTACTTC.

The chain links TRBV18 to TRBJ1-2; 7 bases agree with TRBD1. This CDR3 region has 13 residues. J gave up 6 bases and V 6 bases, and 7 bases lay outside the gene matches. Germline V lookup: CDR1 KGHSH, CDR2 LQKENI. The CDR3 DNA reads as TGTGCCAGCTCGGAGGGACAGAGCAATGGCTACACCTTC. Amino acid sequence: CASSEGQSNGYTF.

V is TRBV27 and J is TRBJ2-1, with unresolved D. This CDR3 is built from 14 residues. Looked up from germline, CDR1 is MNHEY and CDR2 is SMNVEV (reference sequence). Trimming shortened V by 2 bases and J by 5 bases, and 10 bases separated the two germline ends. CDR3 amino acids: CASSLRIGNNEQFF. In DNA form, the CDR3 reads TGTGCCAGCAGTTTACGGATAGGGAACAATGAGCAGTTCTTC.

The chain recombines TRBV2 with TRBJ2-7; D is undetermined. The CDR3 covers 13 residues. Germline V CDR1 and CDR2: SNHLY, FYNNEI. The V end was cut by 3 bases, the J end by 4 bases, with 10 bases between. The CDR3 here is CASSDRQIYEQYF. CDR3 bases: TGTGCCAGCAGTGATCGGCAGATTTACGAGCAGTACTTC.

The chain has TRBV5-1 and TRBJ2-1; maybe TRBD1 (6 bases). The CDR3 loop spans 15 amino acids. The V end lost 3 bases, the J end lost 0 bases, and 10 bases lay between the germline ends. Germline lookup yields CDR1 SGHRS and CDR2 YFSETQ. This CDR3 is CASSWTDSSYNEQFF. CDR3 sequence (DNA): TGCGCCAGCAGCTGGACAGACAGCTCCTACAATGAGCAGTTCTTC.

The chain carries TRBV5-1 and TRBJ2-7, with TRBD1 matching over 7 bases. The length of the CDR3 is 15 residues. The J segment lost 0 bases and the V segment lost 4 bases, leaving 7 bases of the junction unmatched. The germline gives CDR1 SGHRS, CDR2 YFSETQ. In DNA, the CDR3 is TGCGCCAGCAGCCCTACCCGGGACAGCTCCTACGAGCAGTACTTC. It encodes CASSPTRDSSYEQYF.

The chain carries TRBV18 and TRBJ2-3; TRBD2 matches 7 bases. V lost 4 bases, J lost 2 bases, and 6 bases stayed unmatched. The CDR3 is 15 amino acids. Germline V gives CDR1 KGHSH, CDR2 LQKENI. The CDR3 DNA follows: TGTGCCAGCTCACGAAGCGGGGCCTACACAGATACGCAGTATTTT. Translated, it gives CASSRSGAYTDTQYF.

This chain uses TRBV7-2 with TRBJ2-3; D is unresolved. The CDR3 is 13 amino acids. CDR1 SGHTA and CDR2 FQGNSA come from the germline V gene. Between the trimmed V and J ends, which lost 8 bases and 1 base, there was a span of 10 bases. The DNA for the CDR3 is TGTGCCAGCGGGCCGCGGCGCACAGATACGCAGTATTTT. This sequence encodes CASGPRRTDTQYF. Together with reference TRBV7-2 and TRBJ2-3, the CDR3 gives the full variable domain: GAGVSQSPSNKVTEKGKDVELRCDPISGHTALYWYRQSLGQGLEFLIYFQGNSAPDKSGLPSDRFSAERTGGSVSTLTIQRTQQEDSAVYLCASGPRRTDTQYFGPGTRLTVL.

V usage is TRBV27 and J usage is TRBJ2-7, with 11 bases that match TRBD2. Germline V lookup: CDR1 MNHEY, CDR2 SMNVEV (reference sequence). Trimming removed 2 bases from V and 7 bases from J; junction bases left unmatched: 7. There are 15 residues in the CDR3. The CDR3 here is CASSLRALAGGEQYF. CDR3 in DNA: TGTGCCAGCAGTTTACGGGCGCTAGCGGGGGGAGAGCAGTACTTC.

This chain joins TRBV24-1 and TRBJ2-3; 7 positions match TRBD2. CDR3 size: 16 residues. Germline CDR1 is KGHDR and CDR2 is SFDVKD. V was clipped by 2 bases and J by 3 bases; unmatched bases: 7. The CDR3 DNA reads as TGTGCCACCAGTGATTGGGCGGGAGCAACTACAGATACGCAGTATTTT. This sequence encodes CATSDWAGATTDTQYF.

J is TRBJ1-3 and V is TRBV15; TRBD1 aligns across 10 bases. Per germline, CDR1 LNHNV and CDR2 YYDKDF (reference sequence). The CDR3 spans 18 residues. V was pared by 0 bases and J by 0 bases, with 5 bases of the junction left unmatched. The CDR3 here is CATSRDSDRGISGNTIYF. In DNA form, the CDR3 reads TGTGCCACCAGCAGAGACTCGGACAGGGGGATCTCTGGAAACACCATATATTTT.

The chain links TRBV7-2 to TRBJ2-7; 7 positions agree with TRBD2. The CDR3 has 14 residues. The V and J ends lost 3 bases and 2 bases, in that order; junction bases with no gene match: 4. Germline V gene lookup returns CDR1 SGHTA and CDR2 FQGNSA. CDR3 sequence (DNA): TGTGCCAGCAGCTTGGGTGCGGGGGCCTACGAGCAGTACTTC. Its translation is CASSLGAGAYEQYF.